This TCR beta chain was observed in a study of T-cell memory formation after mild COVID-19. Study results and limitations: Nothing confirmed that second-wave clones peaking on day 37 were specific for SARS-CoV-2. Clones contracting over day 15 to 85 were CD4/CD8 balanced, with later expanders leaning CD4+.

CDR3 size: 14 residues. V lost 7 bases to trimming and J lost 5 bases, with 17 bases between them. In its sample, this clonotype was seen a few times. Its target is not known. Each CDR3 protein is one row after TCRdb ran MiXCR on the 5' RACE reads. Among approximately 300,000 distinct CDR3 sequences listed, roughly 8.2% were seen once. The clonotype originates from a man aged 18-30 years who had mild COVID-19 (a few samples of this study predate the infection). Cell type and time point are not known. V gene TRBV12-3 or TRBV12-4 combines with J gene TRBJ2-5, with no clear D. Sample: PBMCs or a T cell subset sorted from them (not recorded which). CDR3 sequence reads: CASTNSRLHETQYF. DNA of the CDR3: TGTGCCAGCACTAACTCACGGCTCCACGAGACCCAGTACTTC.